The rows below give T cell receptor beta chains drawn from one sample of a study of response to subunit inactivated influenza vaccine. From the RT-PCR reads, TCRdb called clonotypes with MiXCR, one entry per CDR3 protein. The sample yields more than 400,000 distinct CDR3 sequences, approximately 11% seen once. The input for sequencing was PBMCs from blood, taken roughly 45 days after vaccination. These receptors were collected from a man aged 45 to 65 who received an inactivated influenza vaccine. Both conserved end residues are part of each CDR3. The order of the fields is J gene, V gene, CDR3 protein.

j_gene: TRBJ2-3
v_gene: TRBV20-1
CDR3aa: CSARVLRDTQYF

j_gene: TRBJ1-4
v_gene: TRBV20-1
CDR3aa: CSATANQWEKLFF

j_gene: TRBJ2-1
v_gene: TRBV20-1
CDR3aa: CSARGVAGGNNEQFF

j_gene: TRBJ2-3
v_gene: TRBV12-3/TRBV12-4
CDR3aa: CASSFSGDTQYF

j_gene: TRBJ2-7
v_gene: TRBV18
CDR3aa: CASSPPNRGLDAYEQYF

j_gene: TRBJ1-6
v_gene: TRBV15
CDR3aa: CATSDGYNSPLHF

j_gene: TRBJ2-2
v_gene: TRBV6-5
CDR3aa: CASSYGGPNTGELFF

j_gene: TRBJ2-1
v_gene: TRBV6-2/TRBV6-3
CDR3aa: CASNKTPYNEQFF

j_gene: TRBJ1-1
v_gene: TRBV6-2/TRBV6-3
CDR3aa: CASSPHHPTAGDRGRKGTEAFF

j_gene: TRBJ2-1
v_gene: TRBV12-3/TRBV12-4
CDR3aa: CASSSHEQVNEQFF

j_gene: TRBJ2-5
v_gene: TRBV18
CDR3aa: CASSPPGEETQYF

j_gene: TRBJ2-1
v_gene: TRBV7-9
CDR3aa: CASSLESYEQFF

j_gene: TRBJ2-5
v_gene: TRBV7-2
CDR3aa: CASSATHF

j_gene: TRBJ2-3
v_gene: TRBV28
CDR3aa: CASSRKWGARKSPDTQYF

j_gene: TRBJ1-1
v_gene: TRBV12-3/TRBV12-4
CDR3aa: CASAPTGRRTEAFF

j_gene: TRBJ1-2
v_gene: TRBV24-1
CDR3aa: CASNAGDYGYTF

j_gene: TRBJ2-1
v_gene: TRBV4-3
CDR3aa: CASSQDTLADGNEQFF

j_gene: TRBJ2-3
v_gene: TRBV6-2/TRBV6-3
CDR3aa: CASRSGLRDTQYF

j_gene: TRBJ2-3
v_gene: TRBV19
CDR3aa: CASSIGGNPDTQYF

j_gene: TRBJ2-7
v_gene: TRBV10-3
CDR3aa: CAITKGQGAHEQYF

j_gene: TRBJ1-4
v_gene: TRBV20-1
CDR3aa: CSASPSVKLFF

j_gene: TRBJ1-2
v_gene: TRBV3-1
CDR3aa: CASSVTGEGYTF

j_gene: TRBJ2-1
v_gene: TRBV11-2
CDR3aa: CASSPLGQGAYNEQFF

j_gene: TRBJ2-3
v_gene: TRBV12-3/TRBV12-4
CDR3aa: CASSLGLVLDTQYF

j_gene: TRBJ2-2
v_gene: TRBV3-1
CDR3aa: CASSQDLRRLGTGELFF

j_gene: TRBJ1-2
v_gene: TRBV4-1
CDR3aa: CASSRLQGAQGYTF

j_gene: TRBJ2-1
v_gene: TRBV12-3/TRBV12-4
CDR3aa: CASSLPQGNNEQFF

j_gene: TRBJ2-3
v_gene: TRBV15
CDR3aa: CATSRGDRDTDTQYF

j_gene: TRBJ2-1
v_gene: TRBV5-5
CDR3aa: CASSLGVLRAGNEQFF

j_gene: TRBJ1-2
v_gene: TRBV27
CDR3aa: CASSPTRGLGGYTF

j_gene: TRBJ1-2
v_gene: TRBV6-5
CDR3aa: CASSYDQPSYGYTF

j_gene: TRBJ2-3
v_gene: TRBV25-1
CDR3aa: CASSEWAGLADTQYF

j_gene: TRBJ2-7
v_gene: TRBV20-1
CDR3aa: CSAINGVAGGYEQYF

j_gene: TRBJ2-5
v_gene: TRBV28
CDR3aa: CASSRTGYQETQYF

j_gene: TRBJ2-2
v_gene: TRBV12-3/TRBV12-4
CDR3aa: CASNGLAGVGGELFF

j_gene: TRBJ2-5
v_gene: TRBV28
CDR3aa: CASSLTEAGGMETQYF

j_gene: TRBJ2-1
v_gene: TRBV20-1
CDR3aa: CSASLAGVNNEQFF

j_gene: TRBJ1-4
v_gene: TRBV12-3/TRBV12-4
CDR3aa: CASSLKGSGRGWREKLFF

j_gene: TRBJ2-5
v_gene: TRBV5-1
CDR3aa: CASSPGLAGGSQETQYF

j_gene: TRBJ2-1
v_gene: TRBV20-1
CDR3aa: CSARDLDSGRSYNEQFF

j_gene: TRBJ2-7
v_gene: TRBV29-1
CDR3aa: CSAGLAGAYEQYF

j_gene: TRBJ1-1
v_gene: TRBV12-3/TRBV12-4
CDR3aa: CASSFTQGIGTEAFF

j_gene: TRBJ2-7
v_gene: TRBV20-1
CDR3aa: CSAVDSPRVYEQYF

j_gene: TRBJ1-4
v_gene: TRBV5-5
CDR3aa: CASSFRQSNEKLFF

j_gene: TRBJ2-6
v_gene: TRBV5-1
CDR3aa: CASSLEGPLSTGANVLTF

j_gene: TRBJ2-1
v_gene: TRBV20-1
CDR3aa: CSAQLWQSSYNEQFF

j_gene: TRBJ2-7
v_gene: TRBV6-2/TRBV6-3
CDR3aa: CASRGKLSGNYEQYF

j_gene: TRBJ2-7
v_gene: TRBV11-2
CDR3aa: CASSFGRWYEQYF

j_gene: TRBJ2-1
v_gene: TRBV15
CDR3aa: CATSRGQNNEQFF

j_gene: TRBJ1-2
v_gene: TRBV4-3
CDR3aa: CASSHDRRYGLVAEYYGYTF

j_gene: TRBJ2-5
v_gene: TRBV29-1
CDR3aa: CSVDGDRAPTQHF

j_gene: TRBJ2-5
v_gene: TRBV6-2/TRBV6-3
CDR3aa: CASDRDFRGGETQYF

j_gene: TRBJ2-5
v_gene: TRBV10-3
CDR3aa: CAMGQGLQETQYF

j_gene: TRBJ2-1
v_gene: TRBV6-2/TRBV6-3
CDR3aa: CASRTGINEQFF

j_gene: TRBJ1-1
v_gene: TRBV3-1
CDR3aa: CASSLQPGQGSTEAFF

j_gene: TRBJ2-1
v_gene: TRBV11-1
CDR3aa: CASTLIRGPLLRPNEQFF

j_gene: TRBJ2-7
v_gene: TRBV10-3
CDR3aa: CAISEEQGNREQYF

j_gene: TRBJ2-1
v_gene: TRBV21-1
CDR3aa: CASSKLRTSGNNEQFF